This TCR beta chain was captured in a study of blood T cell repertoires in COVID-19. Study-wide background: Acute-phase and convalescent COVID-19 samples originated in the United States, Italy and Spain. Sources were T cells, B-cell-depleted T cells, or PBMCs; the material itself was cDNA or gDNA.

As for this clone: This CDR3 is also generated by other DNA sequences in the sample.

Original processing methods: For nucleated cells, counts were estimated from reference gene primer amplification. Profiling relied on immunoSEQ multiplex PCR, and the TCRdb table lists in-frame clones only, not all of them. V, J and clone size were drawn from that table, and D and trimming were deduced from the DNA. The sample shows about 240,000 clones, around 90% of them seen only once. In germline, CDR1 is SGHRS, CDR2 YFSETQ. The CDR3 runs to 13 residues. V gave up 0 bases and J gave up 4 bases, with 7 bases separating them. The rearrangement links TRBV5-1 to TRBJ2-5; possibly TRBD2 for D (5 bases). The clonotype was recovered from a woman in her thirties or forties who had recovered from COVID-19. Sequencing input: peripheral blood. The CDR3 loop reads CASSLGGGETQYF. In DNA, the CDR3 is TGCGCCAGCAGCTTGGGTGGAGGAGAGACCCAGTACTTC.